Shown below are 5 T cell receptor beta chains from a single sample sequenced in a study of PD-1 blockade in classical Hodgkin lymphoma. Each and every patient relapsed after autologous stem cell transplantation, and patients got differing brentuximab vedotin exposure. The method was immunoSEQ multiplex PCR; TCRdb's version includes in-frame clones alone and lacks a portion of them. The sample contains around 45,000 clones, 88% of which appear only once. Sample: peripheral blood mononuclear cells (PBMCs), taken at baseline. The receptors come from a human donor with classical Hodgkin lymphoma.

The V call is TRBV6-1, the J call TRBJ2-2; perhaps TRBD2 as D (6 bases). This CDR3 has 14 residues. V lost 1 base, J lost 7 bases, and 10 bases lay in between. Germline V lookup: CDR1 MNHNS, CDR2 SASEGT. The CDR3 sequence is CASSEGRAGGELFF. In DNA, the CDR3 is TGTGCCAGCAGTGAAGGGAGGGCCGGCGGGGAGCTGTTTTTT.

CDR3 sequence: CASSVGGSLGETQYF. The CDR3 bases are TGTGCCAGCAGCGTAGGGGGCAGTTTGGGAGAGACCCAGTACTTC. The rearrangement uses TRBV9 and TRBJ2-5, with D possibly matching TRBD1 (5 bases). With 0 bases removed from V and 4 bases from J, the gap between germline ends came to 13 bases. CDR3 length equals 15 residues. Germline CDR1 is SGDLS and CDR2 is YYNGEE. Drawing the rest from reference TRBV9 and TRBJ2-5, the complete variable domain is DSGVTQTPKHLITATGQRVTLRCSPRSGDLSVYWYQQSLDQGLQFLIQYYNGEERAKGNILERFSAQQFPDLHSELNLSSLELGDSALYFCASSVGGSLGETQYFGPGTRLLVL.

This clone has just a few counts. The chain is built from TRBV5-6 and TRBJ1-6; D possibly corresponds to TRBD1 (5 bases). Germline lookup yields CDR1 SGHDT and CDR2 YYEEEE. CDR3 length equals 13 residues. Trimming removed 0 bases from V and 10 bases from J, with 8 bases in between. CDR3 nucleotide sequence: TGTGCCAGCAGCTTGGCCGGGGGGTCACCCCTCCACTTT. It specifies CASSLAGGSPLHF.

V and J are TRBV6-6 and TRBJ1-5; the D gene is possibly TRBD1 (5 bases). Trimming took 6 bases from V and 2 from J, leaving 11 bases between them. Looked up from germline, CDR1 is MNHNY and CDR2 is SVGAGI (reference sequence). The CDR3 spans 14 residues. The chain's CDR3 is CASRGVGGNQPQHF. The CDR3 DNA reads as TGTGCCAGCAGGGGGGTCGGGGGCAATCAGCCCCAGCATTTT.

The V call is TRBV4-1, the J call TRBJ2-4; possible D gene TRBD1, 6 bases. The germline gives CDR1 MGHRA, CDR2 YSYEKL. V was shortened by 4 bases and J by 0 bases, with 22 bases between the two germline ends. This CDR3 contains 19 residues. CDR3 region: CASSPSNFRDTLAKNIQYF. For the CDR3, the DNA is TGCGCCAGCAGCCCCTCAAATTTCCGGGACACCCTAGCCAAAAACATTCAGTACTTC.